This T cell receptor (beta chain) was identified in a study of OX40 agonist ivuxolimab in advanced cancers. Study-wide context: From about 23 to 85 years was the age range, with a mean of around 60 years, and about 83% were male.

Germline loops: CDR1 LGHNA, CDR2 YNFKEQ. CDR3 length: 13 amino acids. The V end lost 5 bases, the J end lost 1 base, and 9 bases lay between the germline ends. The repertoire was sequenced with immunoSEQ multiplex PCR; TCRdb's copy has only in-frame clones and lacks some. The table shows roughly 13,000 clones, with around 82% occurring only once. In its sample, this clone was seen once. The clonotype originates from an adult with an advanced solid tumor such as melanoma, head and neck, liver or kidney cancer. The source was CD4+ or CD8+ T cells sorted from blood, collected in a trial of the OX40 agonist ivuxolimab. The chain joins TRBV4-2 to TRBJ2-7; TRBD1 or TRBD2 may be the D gene (5 bases each). CDR3 amino acids: CASSLGTSYEQYF. The CDR3 bases are TGTGCCAGCAGCTTGGGGACGTCCTACGAGCAGTACTTC.